This T cell receptor delta chain comes out of a study of γδ T cells in repeated Plasmodium falciparum infection (TCRdb year 2021). General notes on the study: The natural-infection arm enrolled Malian children exposed to intense seasonal malaria transmission, compared against age and gender matched Australian children. Four controlled human malaria infections were administered to a few malaria-naive U.S. adults over about 630 days by bites from P. falciparum NF54-infected Anopheles stephensi mosquitoes. Samples from controlled-infection subjects were taken at baseline, just before selected infections, and 21 days after each infection. The gammadelta TCR repertoires from Mali were analysed in two ways: cross-sectionally during periods with no transmission, and longitudinally across episodes of acute febrile malaria. The study looked at how repeated Plasmodium falciparum infection shapes the human gammadelta T cell repertoire, using both natural infection in Mali and controlled human malaria infection. Beyond this particular receptor, the publication reports: A highly stable polyclonal repertoire over time and infection, with many inter-individual overlapping TCRgamma sequences, was shown by Vgamma9/Vdelta2+ TCR repertoires. Compared with Australian children, Malian children appeared to have Vdelta2-negative gammadelta TCR repertoires that were more clonally expanded, less diverse and less shared. Repeated controlled infections appeared to drive waves of new clonotype selection in Vdelta2-negative, largely Vdelta1+, gammadelta TCR repertoires. The Malian cohort was drawn from a small rural village made up mostly of one ethnic group, which limits generalizability. Analysis of inter-individual variability in gammadelta T cell responses was limited by the small size of the controlled-infection cohort.

For bulk TCR repertoire analysis, Vgamma9/Vdelta2+ and Vdelta2-negative gammadelta T cell populations were flow-sorted out of peripheral blood mononuclear cells. Libraries were constructed by multiplex PCR. The instrument given in TCRdb is Illumina MiSeq. From each sorted gammadelta T cell sample, both TCR gamma (TRG) and TCR delta (TRD) chains were sequenced. The authors' pipeline ran thus. The repertoire analyses drew on clonotype tree plots, the accumulated frequency of the top 20 clonotypes, and diversity index (DI) and D75 metrics. Identical DNA sequences were merged into single rows after TCRdb reprocessed the public reads with CATT. TCRdb assigned the V and J calls; the authors' analysis was not used. The sample records tens of thousands of delta-chain clones, around 1.6% of which are singletons. 8.6% of the sample is taken by the ten largest. The CDR1 and CDR2 encoded by the germline V gene are GEAIGNYY and EKD. The CDR3 numbers 23 residues from cysteine through phenylalanine. The DNA shown is the 69-base CDR3, in frame from base 1. The junction shows trimming of 0 bases on V and 7 bases on J, and the gene matches do not reach 30 bases of it.

On this clone: The antigen this receptor binds is unknown. TCRdb has a much larger clone's protein, which differs at residue 9 from the translation of this DNA, likely because of a read error; what is shown is the protein translated from the DNA.

This receptor was identified in a pool of human donors (malaria-infected and uninfected, not separated). Recombination connected TRDV2 to TRDJ1; TRDD3 aligns with 11 central bases. Since TCRdb gives no J gene, matching the DNA to germline was used here to assign it. The sequenced sample consisted of gamma-delta T cells from blood. The nucleotides read TGTGCCTGTGACACCGCCCCGGCACATGGAGTGGGGGATACGACCTACCTACCTGGTAAACTCATCTTT. Translation gives CACDTAPAHGVGDTTYLPGKLIF.